This T cell receptor beta chain was sequenced in a study of cytomegalovirus exposure and HLA in healthy donors (dated by TCRdb to the late 2010s). Study-wide context: An earlier analysis of several hundred of the donors reported 250 to 300 Gb of sequence data and 117 million unique TCR beta sequences from 150 million to 200 million T cells. An early release that covered 500 to 800 HLA-typed donors contained about 300 gigabases of sequencing data and 80 million or so unique TCR sequences. Among the approximately 430 genotyped donors, about 83% belonged to the genetic ancestry cluster associated with self-reported Caucasian donors. The study aimed to test whether cataloging public T cell receptors could reveal signatures of past pathogen exposure. The T cell repertoires of 700 or so subjects were profiled by immunosequencing and related to cytomegalovirus serostatus. Besides the first cohort of approximately 710 subjects, a separate validation cohort made up of 95 to 150 different subjects was used. To predict cytomegalovirus infection status, the study brought together high-throughput TCR immunosequencing, statistical association of individual TCRs with disease status, and machine learning. A later analysis re-analyzed previously published TCR beta repertoires from roughly 690 donors and added high-resolution HLA genotyping to study TCR occurrence patterns. Rather than using new phenotypic data, the later analysis identified candidate immune exposures from TCR beta sequences and from how often those sequences occurred across donors. In an earlier analysis of about 590 of the donors, high-throughput TCR beta sequencing was used to judge whether each TCR beta V gene segment behaved as functional or pseudogenic. Alongside the repertoire data, information on donor age, sex, ethnicity and CMV serostatus was compiled. In a later genetic analysis, genome-wide SNP genotypes for about three fifths of the roughly 670 donors were used, and that subset was treated as a discovery cohort. All discovery cohort repertoires had been generated using a single sequencing platform. HLA typing covered class I and class II loci at four-digit resolution. Typing coverage differed by locus: A, B, C, DRB1 and DQB1 were typed in about 620-630 donors, DQA1 in approximately 520, DPA1 in 606, and DPB1 in roughly 450. A handful of DR-DQ haplotypes were treated as single units for association and clustering because of strong linkage in the cohort. Among 350 to 400 genotyped donors of the cohort, an average of around 240,000 unique TCR beta nucleotide sequences were sequenced per donor, about a sixth of them non-productive.

The full study reports these points: For the cohort, immune exposure information was limited to CMV serostatus. The 87-base-pair reads could not distinguish some IMGT-functional V segments, including TRBV6-2 and TRBV6-3, so those segments were excluded. The authors suggested that the approach could potentially be generalized to other disease states and immunological phenotypes. Because counts were too low, around 17 rarely observed V segments, including chromosome 9 orphons, were left out of the earlier analysis of 587 of the donors. Compared with the roughly 710-donor mean, donors in an Asian-associated ancestry cluster had fewer N-insertions in productive TCRs, according to a later genetic analysis. Roughly uniform sequencing depth across donors was assumed in presence/absence analyses, although this assumption may not hold. According to a later analysis, TCR association rates differed among HLA loci, with DRB1 alleles showing the most associated TCRs and HLA-C alleles showing the fewest. A cluster of highly shared sequence variants was judged likely to represent a technical artifact of the sequencing pipeline. A further reported finding was that TCR beta sequences accurately predicted the HLA-A and HLA-B alleles for most subjects in the first cohort. When HLA alleles, especially DR and DQ, strongly co-occurred, TCR associations were difficult to assign to individual alleles. In an earlier analysis of some 500 of the donors, most TCR beta V segments were observed in productive rearrangements about 87% or about 30% of the time, broadly matching IMGT annotations. In vitro tests confirmed that a few of the cytomegalovirus-associated TCR beta chains recognize cytomegalovirus antigens. Because HLA typing was missing for some donors at each locus, association tests included only the typed subset. According to a later analysis, parvovirus B19, influenza, CMV and Epstein-Barr virus appeared linked to several top co-occurrence clusters. While some public TCRs were present in many individuals, most TCR sequences turned up only very rarely across donors. In the study, 150 to 200 TCR beta chains were listed as associated with cytomegalovirus. Linkage disequilibrium might explain the correlated functional status among segregating V segments, but an unknown experimental factor could not be excluded. In a later analysis, 16,951 TCR beta sequences were associated with specific HLA alleles at a false discovery rate of 0.05. Compared with equally common non-associated chains, HLA-associated TCR beta chains in a later analysis were more clonally expanded and had lower generation probabilities. Only TCR beta chains were sequenced in this cohort, and the absence of alpha or paired-chain data limited detectable features. In both the original and validation cohorts, the classifier was reported to diagnose cytomegalovirus status with high specificity and sensitivity. In a later genetic analysis, a missense DCLRE1C variant was associated with V-gene and J-gene trimming of TCR beta chains, and the association was replicated in an independent cohort. A later analysis found that most CMV-associated TCR beta chains appeared HLA-restricted, with HLA associations seemingly driven largely by CMV exposure.

The cohort comprised several hundred healthy bone marrow donors. All cohort members were sampled while nominally healthy, although unrecorded immune exposures were likely present. The donor tested CMV seronegative, placing the donor among the roughly 350 seronegative members of the cohort. Each donor provided a peripheral blood sample, and peripheral blood mononuclear cells were used for TCR beta sequencing. Genomic DNA extraction from the blood cell samples was performed with the Qiagen DNeasy Blood Extraction Kit. In regard to this clone: This receptor's antigen is unknown. One base away there is no much larger clone; base qualities are not given.

Receptor libraries were prepared by the immunoSEQ multiplex PCR assay. For the multiplex PCR, a mixture combining 60 forward primers for TCR Vbeta segments and 13 reverse primers for TCR Jbeta segments was used. Amplification of the CDR3 region of rearranged TCR beta genes was performed with a multiplex PCR assay on genomic DNA. The Illumina HiSeq System was used to sequence the amplified TCR beta libraries as 87-base-pair reads. As for the original processing: Across the 600 to 700 repertoires, a later analysis counted approximately 83 million unique TCR beta chains, roughly 11 million of which were shared by at least two donors. Raw reads were error-corrected and collapsed into unique sequences with a nearest-neighbor algorithm that merged closely related sequences to remove PCR and sequencing errors. To assign V, D and J gene segments, CDR3 sequences were aligned to IMGT reference sequences. For a sequence to be retained, a match of at least six nucleotides to both a V gene segment and a J gene segment was required. Rearrangements were classified as productive when the CDR3 lacked stop codons and remained in frame with V and J, and all other rearrangements were classified as non-productive. Following IMGT convention, CDR3 was defined as the stretch from the second conserved V-encoded cysteine to the conserved J-encoded phenylalanine. In an earlier analysis of more than 550 of the donors, sequences lacking an unambiguous match to a single V gene segment were excluded. An earlier analysis of approximately 590 of the donors classified V segments as functional when productive rearrangements were above 56.7% and as segregating when the standard deviation between donors was above 5%. To diagnose cytomegalovirus status from the catalog of TCR beta chain sequences, a statistical classification framework was built. In a later analysis, TCR nucleotide sequences were compared against IMGT/GENE-DB human TR gene sequences so that V and J genes could be assigned. A later analysis assigned CDR3 sequences and most-parsimonious VDJ recombination scenarios with the TCRdist pipeline. In a later analysis, each TCR beta chain was defined by its CDR3 amino acid sequence together with its V-gene family, and reads without a unique V-gene family were excluded. To address suspected cross-contamination and a sequencing artifact, a later analysis removed a few hundred highly shared, low-generation-probability nucleotide sequences. For each public chain, a later analysis derived a clonal expansion index from normalized ranks of inferred template counts within each repertoire. In a later analysis, generation probabilities were computed with a VDJ recombination model fitted to out-of-frame rearrangements, and the resulting probabilities were checked against IGoR. A later analysis scored TCR-TCR, TCR-HLA and TCR-CMV co-occurrence with hypergeometric tests, applying a repertoire-size bias correction to TCR pairs. False discovery rates were estimated in a later analysis by permuting HLA or CMV assignments 20 times. In a later analysis, co-occurring TCRs were grouped using DBSCAN, and TCRdist sequence similarity was added for clustering within HLA-allele-positive subsets. For co-occurrence clustering, repertoires with fewer than 30,000 or more than 120,000 public chains were excluded, along with five repertoires with anomalous nucleotide sharing. TCRdb took over this immuneACCESS table, retaining in-frame rearrangements with V and J assigned. Such tables are incomplete; in checked studies, under half of the missing clones stem from an unresolved V gene, and the remainder is unexplained. V and J calls and clone size are copied from that table; D and trimming were computed from the DNA. This sample lists 100,000 or so clones; 63% were detected once. About 5.9% of the sample is taken by the ten largest.

V loses 5 bases of germline sequence and J loses 1 base, and the interval between the two ends is 12 bases. CDR1 and CDR2 (LGHNA, YNFKEQ) derive from the germline V gene. The CDR3 runs 14 amino acids, cysteine and phenylalanine included. Only the CDR3 DNA is retained, 42 bases long and in frame from the first base. Material for sequencing was PBMCs. The V gene is TRBV4-2 and the J gene is TRBJ2-7; TRBD2 is a possible D gene, resting on 5 matching bases. The clonotype comes from a woman aged 25 to 39 in good health and CMV-seronegative. The sequenced DNA: TGTGCCAGCAGCTCAAGGACTGGGTCCTACGAGCAGTACTTC. Translated, this is CASSSRTGSYEQYF.